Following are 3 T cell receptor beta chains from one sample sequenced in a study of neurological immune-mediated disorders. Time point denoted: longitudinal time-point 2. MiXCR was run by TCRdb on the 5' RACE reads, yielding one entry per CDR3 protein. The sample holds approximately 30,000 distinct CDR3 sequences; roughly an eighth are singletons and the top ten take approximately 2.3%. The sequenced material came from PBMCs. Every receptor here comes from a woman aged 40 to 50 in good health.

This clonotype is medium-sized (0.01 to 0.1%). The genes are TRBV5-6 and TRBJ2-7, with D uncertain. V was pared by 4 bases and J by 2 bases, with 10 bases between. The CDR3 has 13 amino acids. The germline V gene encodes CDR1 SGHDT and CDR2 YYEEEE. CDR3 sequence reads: CASSPGRAYEQYF. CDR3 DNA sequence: TGTGCCAGCAGCCCTGGACGGGCCTACGAGCAGTACTTC.

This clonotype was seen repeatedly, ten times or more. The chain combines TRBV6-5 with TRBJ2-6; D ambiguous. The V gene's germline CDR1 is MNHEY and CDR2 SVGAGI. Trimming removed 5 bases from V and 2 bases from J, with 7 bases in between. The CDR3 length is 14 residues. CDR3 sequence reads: CASSQRPGANVLTF. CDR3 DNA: TGTGCCAGCAGTCAGAGACCTGGGGCCAACGTCCTGACTTTC.

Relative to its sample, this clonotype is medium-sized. CDR3 loop: CASSPDPGVNIQYF. CDR3 DNA: TGCGCCAGCAGCCCCGACCCGGGGGTTAACATTCAGTACTTC. The chain carries TRBV5-1 and TRBJ2-4; D perhaps matches TRBD2 (6 bases). The CDR3 runs 14 residues. V was trimmed by 4 bases and J by 7 bases, leaving 15 bases between them. The germline CDR1 and CDR2 sequences are SGHRS and YFSETQ.